This TCR beta chain emerged from a study of molecular identifiers for immune sequencing clone quantification. TCRdb re-analysed the PCR reads in MiXCR, keeping a single row per CDR3 protein. The data contain around 460,000 distinct CDR3 sequences, about 25% of them singletons. This clonotype was recorded many times. The V gene's germline CDR1 is LNHDA and CDR2 SQIVND (reference sequence). CDR3 length: 15 amino acids. The junction had 5 bases not matched to a gene; V was cut back by 5 bases and J by 3 bases. Specimen: naive CD8+ T cells from blood, with Jurkat cell RNA spiked in. This sample's subset: FACS-sorted CD8+CD4-CCR7+CD45RA+ naive T cells. This receptor was identified in a human donor in good health. Some libraries in this study had Jurkat cell RNA spiked in. The chain uses TRBV19 and TRBJ1-5, with 9 bases identical to TRBD1. CDR3 nucleotides: TGTGCCAGTAGTCTTGGGACAGGGTACAATCAGCCCCAGCATTTT. Translating gives CASSLGTGYNQPQHF.